This T cell receptor beta chain was captured in a study of CD8 T cells in ankylosing spondylitis. Quantitative barcoded 5'-RACE was used to prepare TCR beta libraries. Each CDR3 protein is one row after TCRdb ran MiXCR on the 5' RACE reads. Counted here are fewer than 400,000 distinct CDR3 sequences, under 15% occurring once; the ten biggest clones make up 1.1%. What was sequenced was blood, either unsorted or a sorted T cell fraction (not recorded which). The clonotype originates from a male donor with ankylosing spondylitis or in good health (not recorded which).

In nucleotides, the CDR3 is TGCAGCGTTAGAATCGGACGGTACACTGAAGCTTTCTTT. Protein sequence: CSVRIGRYTEAFF. The rearrangement links TRBV29-1 to TRBJ1-1, with D hard to call. CDR3 length: 13 residues. The germline V gene encodes CDR1 SQVTM and CDR2 ANQGSEA. Trimming cost V 5 bases and J 3 bases, with 13 bases left between them.